This T cell receptor (beta chain) is drawn from a study of T cell responses to AZD1222 COVID-19 vaccine. Study observations and caveats: Baseline seropositivity occurred in only a handful of AZD1222 recipients. It should be noted that donors were predominantly white British and more often female, and clonal diversity was possibly underestimated.

A note on this clone: Its specificity is unknown.

Measured with immunoSEQ multiplex PCR; TCRdb has only the in-frame clones, and not every one. The table lists roughly 200,000 clones, around 92% of them singletons. The CDR3 contains 18 residues. CDR1 is SGDLS and CDR2 is YYNGEE in the germline V gene. V lost 4 bases to trimming and J lost 0 bases; unmatched junction nucleotides: 12. The chain links TRBV9 to TRBJ1-4; 7 nucleotides agree with TRBD1. This TCR came from an adult in good health. This specimen was peripheral blood, taken on day 0 of AZD1222 vaccination. DNA of the CDR3: TGTGCCAGCAGCCCCAGGGGGGACGCGGCTGCAACTAATGAAAAACTGTTTTTT. Translated, it gives CASSPRGDAAATNEKLFF. Filled out from reference TRBV9 and TRBJ1-4, the complete variable domain reads DSGVTQTPKHLITATGQRVTLRCSPRSGDLSVYWYQQSLDQGLQFLIQYYNGEERAKGNILERFSAQQFPDLHSELNLSSLELGDSALYFCASSPRGDAAATNEKLFFGSGTQLSVL.